The clone carrying this TCR beta chain has ten or more counts. Its matching antigen is unknown. This sample was taken from a study of regulatory T cells in long-lasting Graves disease. Study results and caveats: Public clonotype sharing was higher in persistent than newly diagnosed patients. Favored gene segments in persistent disease were TRBV28, TRBJ1-2 and TRBJ2-5.

As for time point: persistent/refractory GD, antithyroid drugs over 5 years with positive TRAb. PBMC RNA was the source of the TCR library. Roughly 10-milliliter peripheral blood samples went into EDTA tubes. Building of the TCR beta libraries involved iRepertoire HTBI primers and Arm-PCR of CDR3 regions. TCRdb redid the calling of the multiplex PCR reads with MiXCR, one entry per CDR3 protein. The table has 300,000 to 500,000 distinct CDR3 sequences, around 21% seen once. V dropped 2 bases and J dropped 6; count of bases not matched to a gene: 7. Germline values: CDR1 SGHTA, CDR2 FQGNSA. The CDR3 spans 16 residues.

This TCR was sampled from a female donor with Graves disease. This chain joins TRBV7-2 and TRBJ2-7; 13 bases are a match to TRBD2. The sequenced sample was peripheral blood mononuclear cells (PBMCs), obtained when the disease was refractory, from a patient treated with antithyroid drugs. CDR3: CASSLRTSGSSLEQYF. CDR3 in DNA: TGTGCCAGCAGCTTACGGACTAGCGGGAGCTCTCTCGAGCAGTACTTC.